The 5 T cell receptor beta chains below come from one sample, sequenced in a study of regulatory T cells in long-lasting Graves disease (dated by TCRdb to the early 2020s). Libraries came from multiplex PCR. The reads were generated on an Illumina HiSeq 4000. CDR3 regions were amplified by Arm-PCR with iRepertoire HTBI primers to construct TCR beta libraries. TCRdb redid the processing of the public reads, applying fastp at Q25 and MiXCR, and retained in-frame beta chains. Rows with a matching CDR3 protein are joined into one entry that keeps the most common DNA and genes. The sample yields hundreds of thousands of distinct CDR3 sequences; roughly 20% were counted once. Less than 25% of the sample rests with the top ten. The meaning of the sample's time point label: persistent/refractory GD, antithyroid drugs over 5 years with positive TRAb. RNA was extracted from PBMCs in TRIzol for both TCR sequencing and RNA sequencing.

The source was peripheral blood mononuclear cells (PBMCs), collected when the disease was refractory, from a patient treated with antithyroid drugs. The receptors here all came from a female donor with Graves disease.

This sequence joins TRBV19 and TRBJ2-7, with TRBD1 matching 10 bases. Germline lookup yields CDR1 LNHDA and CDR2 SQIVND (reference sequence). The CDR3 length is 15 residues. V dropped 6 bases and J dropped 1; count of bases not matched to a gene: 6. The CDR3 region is CASSPGTGESYEQYF. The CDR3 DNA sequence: TGTGCCAGTAGCCCCGGGACAGGGGAATCCTACGAGCAGTACTTC.

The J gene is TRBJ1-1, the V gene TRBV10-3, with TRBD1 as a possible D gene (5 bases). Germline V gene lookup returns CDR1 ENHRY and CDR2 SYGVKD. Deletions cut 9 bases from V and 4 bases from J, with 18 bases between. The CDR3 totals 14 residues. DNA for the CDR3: TGTGCCATTACCTCGGGGGGAGGGAGCACTGAAGCTTTCTTT. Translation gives CAITSGGGSTEAFF.

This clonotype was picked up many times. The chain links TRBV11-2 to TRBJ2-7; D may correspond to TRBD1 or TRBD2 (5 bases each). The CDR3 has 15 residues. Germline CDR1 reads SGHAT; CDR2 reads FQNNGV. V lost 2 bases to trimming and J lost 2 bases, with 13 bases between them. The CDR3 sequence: CASSLWSGPTYEQYF. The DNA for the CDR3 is TGTGCCAGCAGCTTATGGTCGGGACCAACCTACGAGCAGTACTTC. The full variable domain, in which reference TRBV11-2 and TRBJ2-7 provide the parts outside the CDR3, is EAGVAQSPRYKIIEKRQSVAFWCNPISGHATLYWYQQILGQGPKLLIQFQNNGVVDDSQLPKDRFSAERLKGVDSTLKIQPAKLEDSAVYLCASSLWSGPTYEQYFGPGTRLTVT.

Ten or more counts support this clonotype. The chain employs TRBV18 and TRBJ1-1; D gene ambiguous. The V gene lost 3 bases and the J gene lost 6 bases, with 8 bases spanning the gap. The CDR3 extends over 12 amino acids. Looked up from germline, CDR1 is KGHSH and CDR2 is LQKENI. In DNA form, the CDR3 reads TGTGCCAGCTCACCCTTTGGGGCTGAAGCTTTCTTT. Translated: CASSPFGAEAFF. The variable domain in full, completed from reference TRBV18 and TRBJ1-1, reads NAGVMQNPRHLVRRRGQEARLRCSPMKGHSHVYWYRQLPEEGLKFMVYLQKENIIDESGMPKERFSAEFPKEGPSILRIQQVVRGDSAAYFCASSPFGAEAFFGQGTRLTVV.

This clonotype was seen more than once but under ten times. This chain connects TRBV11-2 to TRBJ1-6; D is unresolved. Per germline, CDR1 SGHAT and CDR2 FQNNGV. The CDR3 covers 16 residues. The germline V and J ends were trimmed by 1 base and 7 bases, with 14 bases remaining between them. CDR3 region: CASSLGRLGFNSPLHF. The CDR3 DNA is TGTGCCAGCAGCTTAGGCAGACTGGGATTCAATTCACCCCTCCACTTT.